A single T cell receptor beta chain is shown here with its context. This clone was seen once. Its antigen is still unknown. Qualities for individual bases were not recorded, and no much larger clone is one base off. Genomic DNA was extracted from sorted cells for sequencing of the TCRbeta CDR3 region. TCRbeta CDR3 regions were sequenced using the immunoSEQ Assay. This immuneACCESS table, as held by TCRdb, lists in-frame sequences with V and J called but not all clones. Of the missing ones, under half trace to an unresolved V gene in checked studies; the others have no known cause. The table for this sample lists fewer than 30,000 clones; more than 70% of them were counted only once. Of the sample, about a sixth is held by the ten largest clones. Patients with a history of autoimmune disease or receiving systemic immunosuppression were excluded from the trial. Peripheral blood for TCR sequencing was collected from all dose cohorts at baseline, on cycle 4 day 1, and on cycle 7 day 1. Samples were obtained from an open-label, multicenter, first-in-human phase I dose-escalation trial of ivuxolimab. The trial enrolled adults with locally advanced or metastatic head and neck squamous cell, hepatocellular, melanoma or renal cell carcinoma. Before TCR sequencing, CD4+ and CD8+ T cells were separately sorted from peripheral blood.

There are 15 amino acids in the CDR3, from cysteine to phenylalanine inclusive. Solely the CDR3 DNA is kept, with 45 bases framed from the first base. Based on the germline V gene (reference sequence), the CDR1 and CDR2 sequences are SEHNR and FQNEAQ. The V and J ends are trimmed by 2 bases and 4 bases, leaving 12 bases between them. This sample is part of a study of OX40 agonist ivuxolimab in advanced cancers. In terms of the full investigation: Ivuxolimab, which targeted the costimulatory receptor OX40 (CD134), was an agonistic, fully human IgG2 monoclonal antibody. Intravenous ivuxolimab was administered to patients every 2 weeks at six dose levels: 0.01, 0.1, 0.3, 1.5, 3 and 10 mg/kg. Of the roughly 51 patients in dose escalation, about 20 had hepatocellular carcinoma, some 15 had melanoma, 9 had renal cell carcinoma and 9 had head and neck cancer. In the dose-escalation cohort, around 80% of patients were male, and the mean age was approximately 60 years with a range of about 20 to 79. Patients were allowed to have had prior anti-PD-1, anti-PD-L1 or anti-CTLA-4 therapy, and roughly two fifths of the dose-escalation patients had been treated with checkpoint inhibitors. Partial responses occurred in three dose-escalation patients, of whom one had hepatocellular carcinoma and two had cutaneous melanoma. Peripheral TCRbeta sequencing was intended to test whether TCR sequence diversity was altered and clonal T-cell expansion was caused by ivuxolimab. The paper describes the monotherapy dose-escalation part (N of about 52 patients) of the phase I trial of ivuxolimab.

Study-wide conclusions, independent of this receptor: Which antigens the clonally expanded peripheral T cells were specific for was not determined. In the 0.1-3.0 mg/kg groups, partial responders had among the lowest normalized peripheral clonal expansion, particularly in CD8+ T cells. Low levels of normalized T-cell clonal expansion were also seen in some patients who did not respond. Clonal expansion of both CD4+ and CD8+ blood T cells was observed from baseline to week 6 at doses 0.1 to 3.0 mg/kg. After ivuxolimab, more expanded clones were found on average in CD8+ T cells than in CD4+ T cells.

The TCR comes from an adult with an advanced solid tumor such as melanoma, head and neck, liver or kidney cancer. The sequences come from CD4+ or CD8+ T cells sorted from blood, collected in a trial of the OX40 agonist ivuxolimab. This receptor chain uses TRBV7-9 and TRBJ1-5, with no confidently assigned D gene. The DNA sequence is given as TGTGCCAGCAGCTTACAAGGGAAGGTTAATCAGCCCCAGCATTTT. Translated, this is CASSLQGKVNQPQHF.